Listed here are 4 T cell receptor beta chains from one sample, sequenced in a study of shared clonotypes between healthy human individuals (TCRdb year 2020). The library relied on the immunoSEQ multiplex PCR assay. What TCRdb holds here is the immuneACCESS table cut down to in-frame rearrangements. Part of the clones is not present; checked against another copy, under half of the missing clones reflect an unresolved V gene, and the others are unexplained. Within this sample are some 1 million clones, with around 76% of them counted one time only. The biggest ten clones account for approximately 1.5% of the sample. Sequencing was carried out using memory CD4+ T cells sorted from blood. The sample's cell subset or site label, in plain terms: CD45RA-negative fraction. Source of these receptors: a man between 18 and 29 years old in good health.

This chain joins TRBV5-1 and TRBJ2-7; possibly TRBD1 or TRBD2 for D (6 bases each). The CDR3 length is 15 residues. The germline V and J ends were trimmed by 0 bases and 3 bases, with 13 bases remaining between them. Looked up from germline, CDR1 is SGHRS and CDR2 is YFSETQ. CDR3: CASSLEGGKHYEQYF. The CDR3 DNA sequence: TGCGCCAGCAGCTTGGAGGGGGGAAAACACTACGAGCAGTACTTC.

This clone was seen ten or more times. The same CDR3 is also encoded by other DNA sequences in this sample. The V call is TRBV5-4, the J call TRBJ2-7, with 10 positions matching TRBD2. Germline lookup yields CDR1 SGHNT and CDR2 YYREEE (reference sequence). After removal of 0 bases from V and 4 bases from J, the junction contained 7 bases not matched to a gene. This CDR3 contains 16 residues. The CDR3 spells CASSLAGLAGEYEQYF. In nucleotides, the CDR3 is TGTGCCAGCAGCTTGGCCGGGCTAGCGGGAGAGTACGAGCAGTACTTC.

The chain has TRBV5-3 and TRBJ2-3; 8 bases align to TRBD2. TRBV5-3 qualifies as an ORF whose function is uncertain. V shed 0 bases, J shed 5 bases, and the junction held 8 bases outside the gene matches. The CDR3 sequence is 16 residues long. The CDR3 here is CARSLGERELGDTQYF. The CDR3 nucleotides are TGTGCCAGAAGCTTGGGTGAGCGGGAGCTGGGAGATACGCAGTATTTT.

The chain joins TRBV7-2 to TRBJ2-1; no clear D. The V and J ends lost 4 bases and 6 bases respectively, with 10 bases between them. The CDR3 consists of 13 residues. Germline-derived CDR1 and CDR2 are SGHTA and FQGNSA. The chain's CDR3 is CASSSESFNEQFF. CDR3 nucleotides: TGTGCCAGCAGCTCGGAATCTTTCAATGAGCAGTTCTTC.